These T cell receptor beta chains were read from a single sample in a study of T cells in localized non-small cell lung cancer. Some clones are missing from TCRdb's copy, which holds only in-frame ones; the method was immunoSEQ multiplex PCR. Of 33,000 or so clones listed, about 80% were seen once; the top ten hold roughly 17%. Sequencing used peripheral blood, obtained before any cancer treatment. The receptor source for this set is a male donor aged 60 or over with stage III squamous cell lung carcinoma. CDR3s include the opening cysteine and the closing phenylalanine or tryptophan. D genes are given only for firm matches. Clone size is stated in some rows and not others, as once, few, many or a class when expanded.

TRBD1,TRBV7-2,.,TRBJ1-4,TGTGCCAGCAGCCTCCTCTGGACAGGGGGTGGGGAAAAACTGTTTTTT,CASSLLWTGGGEKLFF
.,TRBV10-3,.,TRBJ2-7,TGTGCCATCGCAGGGGGGGATGAGGGGAACGAGCAGTACTTC,CAIAGGDEGNEQYF
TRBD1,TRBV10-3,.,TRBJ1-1,TGTGCCATCAGTGGGGGACAGGGGCGGGTGAACACTGAAGCTTTCTTT,CAISGGQGRVNTEAFF
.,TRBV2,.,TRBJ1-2,TGTGCCAGCAGTGACCCGGGCCGCTATGGCTACACCTTC,CASSDPGRYGYTF
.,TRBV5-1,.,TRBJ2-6,TGCGCCAGCAAAAGGAAGGGTAGCCTTGCTGGGGCCAACGTCCTGACTTTC,CASKRKGSLAGANVLTF
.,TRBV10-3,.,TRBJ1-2,TGTGCCATCAGTCATGACAGTAACTATGGCTACACCTTC,CAISHDSNYGYTF
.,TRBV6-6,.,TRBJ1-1,TGTGCCAGCAGTTATGGGGACACTGAAGCTTTCTTT,CASSYGDTEAFF
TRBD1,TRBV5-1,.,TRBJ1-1,TGCGCCAGCAGCTTGGAGGGACAGGGGGCTTCGCTCTTT,CASSLEGQGASLF
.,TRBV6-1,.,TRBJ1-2,TGTGCCAGCAGTATAAGACAGGATCTTCAAGGCTACACCTTC,CASSIRQDLQGYTF
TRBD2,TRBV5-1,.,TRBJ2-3,TGCGCCAGCAGCTCAGGACTAGCAGGAGTTACGCAGTATTTT,CASSSGLAGVTQYF
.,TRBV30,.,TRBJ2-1,TGTGCCTGGAGTGCAACGGTCGACTACAATGAGCAGTTCTTC,CAWSATVDYNEQFF
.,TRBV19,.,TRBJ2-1,TGTGCCAGTAGTATACGGGGCGCCGACCTAAATGAGCAGTTCTTC,CASSIRGADLNEQFF
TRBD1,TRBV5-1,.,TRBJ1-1,TGCGCCAGCAGCCTGGACAGGGGCTACACTGAAGCTTTCTTT,CASSLDRGYTEAFF
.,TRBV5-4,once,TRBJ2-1,TGTGCCAGCAGCTTCGGACCAGGGGACAATGAGCAGTTCTTC,CASSFGPGDNEQFF
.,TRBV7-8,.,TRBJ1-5,TGTGCCAGCAGCTTCTTCCAGGGGAATCAGCCCCAGCATTTT,CASSFFQGNQPQHF
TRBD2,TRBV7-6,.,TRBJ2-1,TGTGCCAGCAGCACGACTAGCGGGCCCTCCTACAATGAGCAGTTCTTC,CASSTTSGPSYNEQFF
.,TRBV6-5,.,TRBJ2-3,TGTGCCAGCGCGAGCACAGATACGCAGTATTTT,CASASTDTQYF
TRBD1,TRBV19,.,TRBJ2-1,TGTGCCAGTATCAGGGGACAGGGAAACAATGAGCAGTTCTTC,CASIRGQGNNEQFF
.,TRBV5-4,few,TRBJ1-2,TGTGCCAGCAGCTTGTATTCTGGGGATGGCTACACCTTC,CASSLYSGDGYTF
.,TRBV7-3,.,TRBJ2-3,TGTGCCAGCAGCCGGCTAGCGTACGGAGATACGCAGTATTTT,CASSRLAYGDTQYF
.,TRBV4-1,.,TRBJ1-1,TGCGCCAGCAGCCACCGGGACACCGAAGCTTTCTTT,CASSHRDTEAFF
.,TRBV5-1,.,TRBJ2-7,TGCGCCAGCAGCTCATTAGCGAGCTCCTACGAGCAGTACTTC,CASSSLASSYEQYF
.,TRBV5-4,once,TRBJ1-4,TGTGCCAGCAGCTCGGGGTTAGGAAAACTGTTTTTT,CASSSGLGKLFF
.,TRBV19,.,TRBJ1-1,TGTGCCAGTAGTTCGAAGGGGTTGAACACTGAAGCTTTCTTT,CASSSKGLNTEAFF
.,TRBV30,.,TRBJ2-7,TGTGCCTGGAGCGGGACCGATAGGTTCTACGAGCAGTACTTC,CAWSGTDRFYEQYF
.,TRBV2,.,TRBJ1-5,TGTGCCAGCAGTGAAGGGGCTCTAGGCAATCAGCCCCAGCATTTT,CASSEGALGNQPQHF